This section outlines one TCR beta chain sequence together with its context. Antigen unknown. Coverage ceases 3 residues before the CDR3 finishes, and the germline J gene fills in the end. The entry originates in a study of T cells in women clearing cervical HPV infection. Study results and caveats: CIN3+ cases had significantly higher TCR richness than controls; evenness did not differ.

This CDR3 has 12 residues. CDR1 and CDR2 (germline): SGHDN, FVKESK. The repertoire was sequenced with immunoSEQ multiplex PCR; TCRdb's copy has only in-frame clones and lacks some. This table lists tens of thousands of clones. Sequenced material: blood buffy coat. This TCR derives from a woman aged 18-69 years with a cervical HPV16 infection that either progressed to CIN3+ or cleared (not recorded which). The chain joins TRBV14 to TRBJ1-2; D unclear. CDR3: CASSQERGGYTF. CDR3 DNA (partial): TGTGCCAGCAGCCAAGAGCGGGGAGGC.